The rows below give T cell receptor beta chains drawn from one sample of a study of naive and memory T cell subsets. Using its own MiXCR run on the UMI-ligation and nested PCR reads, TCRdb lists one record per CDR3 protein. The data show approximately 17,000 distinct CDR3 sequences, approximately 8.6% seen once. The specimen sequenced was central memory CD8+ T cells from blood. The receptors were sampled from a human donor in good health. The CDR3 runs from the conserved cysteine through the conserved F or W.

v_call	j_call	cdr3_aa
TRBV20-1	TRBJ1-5	CSAFSGGEAQPQHF
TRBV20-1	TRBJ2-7	CSARVTGTGGTEQYF
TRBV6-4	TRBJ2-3	CASSKRGSTDTQYF
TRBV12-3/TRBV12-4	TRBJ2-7	CASSLAGGDEQYF
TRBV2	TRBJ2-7	CASSEAAVPEQYF
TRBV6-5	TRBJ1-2	CASPYGYTF
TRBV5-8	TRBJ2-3	CASSWTGRDTQYF
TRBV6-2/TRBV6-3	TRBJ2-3	CASSYPASTDTQYF
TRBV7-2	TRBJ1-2	CASSLGGSPYTF
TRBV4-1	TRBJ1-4	CASSQDQGANEKLFF
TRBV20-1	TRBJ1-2	CSAHGSSNYGYTF
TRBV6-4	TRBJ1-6	CASSDSPANNSPLHF
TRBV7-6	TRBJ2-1	CASSLAMGYNEQFF
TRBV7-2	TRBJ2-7	CASSPGLAGVAYEQYF
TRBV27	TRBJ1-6	CASSARGSYNSPLHF
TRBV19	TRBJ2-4	CASISGGNIQYF
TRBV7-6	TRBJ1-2	CASSATGGDYGYTF
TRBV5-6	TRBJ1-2	CASTLHWGYGYTF
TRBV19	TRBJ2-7	CASMDSLFSYEQYF
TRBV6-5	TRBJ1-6	CASSSPSYNSPLHF
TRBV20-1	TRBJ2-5	CSARDGGADETQYF
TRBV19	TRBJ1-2	CASNQYSIRDNQPYGYTF
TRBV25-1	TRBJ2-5	CASTAPPVTGDVETQYF
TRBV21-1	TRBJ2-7	CASSPDRNLYEQYF
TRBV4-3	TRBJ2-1	CASSQAFTWEQFF
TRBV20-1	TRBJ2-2	CSARGAPDSGELFF
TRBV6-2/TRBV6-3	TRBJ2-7	CASESATGLYEQYF
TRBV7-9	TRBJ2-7	CASSVTREQYF
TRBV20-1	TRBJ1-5	CSARKYPGDSNQPQHF
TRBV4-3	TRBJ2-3	CASSQIYGEGRDTQYF
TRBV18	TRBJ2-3	CASSPPSGASTDTQYF
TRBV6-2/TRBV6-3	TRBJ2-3	CASSLGPGQGADTQYF
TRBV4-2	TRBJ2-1	CASSQGWREGFVSEQFF
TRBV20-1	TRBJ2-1	CSASSGGDYNEQFF
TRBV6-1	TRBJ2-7	CASSDIGGETYEQYF